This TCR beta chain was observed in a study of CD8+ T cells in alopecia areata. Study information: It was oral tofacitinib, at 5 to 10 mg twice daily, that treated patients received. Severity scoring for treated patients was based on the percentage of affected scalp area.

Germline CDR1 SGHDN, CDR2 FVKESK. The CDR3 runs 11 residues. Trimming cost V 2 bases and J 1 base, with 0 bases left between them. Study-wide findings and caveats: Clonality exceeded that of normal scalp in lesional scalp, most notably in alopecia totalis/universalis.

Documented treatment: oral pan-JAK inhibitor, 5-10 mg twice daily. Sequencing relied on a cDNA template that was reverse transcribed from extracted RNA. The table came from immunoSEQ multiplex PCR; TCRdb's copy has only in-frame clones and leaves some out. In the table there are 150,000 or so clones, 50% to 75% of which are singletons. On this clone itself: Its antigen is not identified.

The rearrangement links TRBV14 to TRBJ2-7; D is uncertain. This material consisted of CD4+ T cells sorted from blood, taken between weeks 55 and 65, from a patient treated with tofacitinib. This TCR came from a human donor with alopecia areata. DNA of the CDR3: TGTGCCAGCAGCCAATCCTACGAGCAGTACTTC. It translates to CASSQSYEQYF. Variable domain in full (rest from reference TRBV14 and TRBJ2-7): EAGVTQFPSHSVIEKGQTVTLRCDPISGHDNLYWYRRVMGKEIKFLLHFVKESKQDESGMPNNRFLAERTGGTYSTLKVQPAELEDSGVYFCASSQSYEQYFGPGTRLTVT.